The 14 T cell receptor beta chains below were found in one sample sequenced in a study of cytomegalovirus exposure and HLA in healthy donors. A multiplex PCR was run with 60 Vbeta primers and 13 Jbeta primers. The method was immunoSEQ multiplex PCR; TCRdb's version includes in-frame clones alone and lacks a portion of them. The specimen's table records around 37,000 clones. Sequencing used PBMCs. The receptor set was obtained from a human donor in good health.

The rearrangement joins TRBV5-8 to TRBJ1-6, with D possibly being TRBD1 (6 bases). The CDR3 extends over 17 amino acids. Germline V CDR1 and CDR2: SGHTS, YDEGEE. V was pared by 0 bases and J by 4 bases, with 14 bases between. The chain's CDR3 is CASSLAAGDLYNSPLHF. The CDR3, as DNA: TGTGCCAGCAGCTTGGCGGCAGGGGACCTTTATAATTCACCCCTCCACTTT.

This chain uses TRBV18 with TRBJ1-6; the match to TRBD1 covers 10 bases. CDR1 is KGHSH, CDR2 LQKENI, per germline. Unmatched junction bases numbered 3, after V lost 1 base and J lost 6 bases. The CDR3 covers 16 residues. The CDR3 DNA reads as TGTGCCAGCTCACCACTAGGGACAGGGGTTAATTCACCCCTCCACTTT. This sequence encodes CASSPLGTGVNSPLHF.

This chain links TRBV6-6 with TRBJ1-6; a weak D match, TRBD1 (6 bases). The CDR3 consists of 15 residues. Germline-derived CDR1 and CDR2 are MNHNY and SVGAGI (reference sequence). V was cut by 2 bases and J by 5 bases, with 10 bases left in between. The CDR3 loop reads CASSYPGQDNSPLHF. DNA of the CDR3: TGTGCCAGCAGTTACCCGGGACAAGATAATTCACCCCTCCACTTT.

The genes are TRBV5-1 and TRBJ2-1, with 8 bases identical to TRBD2. The CDR3 consists of 15 residues. The germline gives CDR1 SGHRS, CDR2 YFSETQ. The V segment lost 4 bases and the J segment 1 base; nucleotides outside the gene matches: 4. The CDR3: CASSDLAGSYNEQFF. The CDR3 region has the DNA TGCGCCAGCAGCGACCTAGCGGGTTCCTACAATGAGCAGTTCTTC.

This chain joins TRBV5-6 and TRBJ1-1; maybe TRBD1 (6 bases). This CDR3 has 13 amino acids. Between the trimmed V and J ends, which lost 6 bases and 7 bases, there was a span of 16 bases. Germline loops: CDR1 SGHDT, CDR2 YYEEEE. This CDR3 is CASTRGQDFEAFF. The CDR3 region has the DNA TGTGCCAGCACCCGGGGACAAGATTTTGAAGCTTTCTTT.

The rearrangement links TRBV19 to TRBJ1-5; D gene unclear. Trimming removed 5 bases at V and 1 base at J, with 6 bases between. Germline V lookup: CDR1 LNHDA, CDR2 SQIVND (reference sequence). The CDR3 is made up of 13 amino acids. This CDR3 is CASSPQSNQPQHF. The CDR3 DNA follows: TGTGCCAGTAGTCCCCAAAGCAATCAGCCCCAGCATTTT.

This sequence joins TRBV27 and TRBJ1-5; 9 positions match TRBD1. Trimming removed 4 bases from V and 1 base from J; junction bases left unmatched: 5. The CDR3 consists of 16 residues. The germline V gene has CDR1 MNHEY and CDR2 SMNVEV (reference sequence). CDR3 DNA sequence: TGTGCCAGCAGTTCAAGGGACAGGGTAAGCAATCAGCCCCAGCATTTT. It translates to CASSSRDRVSNQPQHF.

The chain combines TRBV14 with TRBJ2-1; 7 bases fit TRBD2. Germline CDR1 SGHDN, CDR2 FVKESK. The CDR3 runs 15 residues. Unmatched junction bases numbered 5, after V lost 1 base and J lost 5 bases. CDR3 bases: TGTGCCAGCAGCCAAGGCGGGGGTGTCGACAATGAGCAGTTCTTC. This encodes CASSQGGGVDNEQFF.

The gene calls are TRBV30 and TRBJ1-2; D gene unclear. Per the germline V gene, CDR1 is GTSNPN and CDR2 is SVGIG (reference sequence). The CDR3 runs to 12 residues. Between the trimmed V and J ends, which lost 0 bases and 8 bases, there was a span of 10 bases. CDR3 in DNA: TGTGCCTGGAGTGTGGAGTGGGTCGGCTACACCTTC. The encoded protein is CAWSVEWVGYTF.

The chain uses TRBV10-2 and TRBJ1-5; 7 nucleotides line up with TRBD1. From germline, CDR1 is WSHSY and CDR2 SAAADI. The junction had 5 bases not matched to a gene; V was cut back by 6 bases and J by 0 bases. The CDR3 has 15 amino acids. The CDR3 spells CASRGDSFSNQPQHF. The CDR3 DNA follows: TGCGCCAGCAGAGGGGACAGCTTTAGCAATCAGCCCCAGCATTTT.

The V and J genes are TRBV6-5 and TRBJ2-7; TRBD1 matches at 9 bases. This CDR3 is built from 15 residues. V was pared by 4 bases and J by 0 bases, with 4 bases of the junction left unmatched. The V gene's germline CDR1 is MNHEY and CDR2 SVGAGI. The CDR3, as DNA: TGTGCCAGCAGTTCCCCGGGACAGGGCTCCTACGAGCAGTACTTC. Translated: CASSSPGQGSYEQYF.

V gene TRBV11-2 combines with J gene TRBJ2-5; D gene uncertain. Germline V gives CDR1 SGHAT, CDR2 FQNNGV. Trimming removed 6 bases from V and 5 bases from J, with 7 bases in between. This CDR3 contains 11 residues. Here the CDR3 reads CASSTEETQYF. The CDR3 DNA is TGTGCCAGCAGTACTGAGGAGACCCAGTACTTC. Variable domain in full (rest from reference TRBV11-2 and TRBJ2-5): EAGVAQSPRYKIIEKRQSVAFWCNPISGHATLYWYQQILGQGPKLLIQFQNNGVVDDSQLPKDRFSAERLKGVDSTLKIQPAKLEDSAVYLCASSTEETQYFGPGTRLLVL.

Turning to this clone: Other DNA sequences in the same sample also yield this CDR3. V is TRBV7-9 and J is TRBJ1-6, with D perhaps TRBD1 (5 bases). This CDR3 region has 16 residues. From germline, CDR1 is SEHNR and CDR2 FQNEAQ (reference sequence). V was clipped by 5 bases and J by 10 bases, with 21 bases between them. CDR3 nucleotide sequence: TGTGCCAGCAGCGCCCACAGTCCACCAGGGAGGTCACCCCTCCACTTT. Residues: CASSAHSPPGRSPLHF.

The chain is built from TRBV11-3 and TRBJ2-1, with TRBD2 matching over 11 bases. Per the germline V gene, CDR1 is SGHNT and CDR2 is YENEEA. With V trimmed by 0 bases and J by 7 bases, 11 bases remained unmatched. The CDR3 loop spans 18 amino acids. In nucleotides, the CDR3 is TGTGCCAGCAGCTTAGACCGCCGGCTAGCGGGGGGCCTGAATGAGCAGTTCTTC. It yields the protein CASSLDRRLAGGLNEQFF.